What follows are 21 T cell receptor beta chains derived from one specimen sequenced in a study of shared clonotypes between healthy human individuals. Assay used: immunoSEQ multiplex PCR; TCRdb lists only in-frame clones, some missing. The sample includes roughly 760,000 clones, about 74% seen only once; the top ten take about 1.8%. Input material: memory CD4+ T cells sorted from blood. Subset defined: CD45RA-negative fraction. The receptors come from a woman in her twenties or thirties in good health.

The chain recombines TRBV6-5 with TRBJ2-3, with 11 bases fitting TRBD2. The V segment lost 7 bases and the J segment 8 bases; nucleotides outside the gene matches: 8. CDR3 length equals 14 residues. The germline V gene encodes CDR1 MNHEY and CDR2 SVGAGI. In DNA, the CDR3 is TGTGCCAGCACGCGACTAGCGGGAATGGCTACGCAGTATTTT. Translating it yields CASTRLAGMATQYF.

This clone has just one count. The rearrangement joins TRBV4-2 to TRBJ2-5; the match to TRBD1 covers 7 bases. The tail of the sequence fits TRBJ2-7 better, so the J call may be wrong. This CDR3 contains 14 residues. Germline lookup yields CDR1 LGHNA and CDR2 YNFKEQ. The DNA of the CDR3 is TGTGCCAGCAGCAACCCCTGGACAGGCCCCGAGCAGTACTTC. Protein: CASSNPWTGPEQYF.

The chain links TRBV6-5 to TRBJ2-3; TRBD2 aligns across 12 bases. Germline V gives CDR1 MNHEY, CDR2 SVGAGI. CDR3 size: 16 residues. Trimming cost V 2 bases and J 5 bases; bases outside gene matches: 5. CDR3 bases: TGTGCCAGCAGTTACCGGACTAGCGGGAAGAAAGATACGCAGTATTTT. Amino acids: CASSYRTSGKKDTQYF.

CDR3 coding DNA: TGTGCCAGCAGCCGAGACAGGGCCTACACCTTC. Its translation: CASSRDRAYTF. This chain uses TRBV28 with TRBJ1-2; 7 bases line up with TRBD1. The CDR3 sequence is 11 residues long. Germline V gene lookup returns CDR1 MDHEN and CDR2 SYDVKM. The V segment lost 6 bases and the J segment 10 bases; nucleotides outside the gene matches: 5.

The J gene is TRBJ1-2, the V gene TRBV28; the D is unclear. Germline CDR1 and CDR2: MDHEN and SYDVKM. Between the trimmed V and J ends, which lost 5 bases and 1 base, there was a span of 11 bases. The CDR3 extends over 14 amino acids. This CDR3 reads CASSPPFDNYGYTF. The CDR3 nucleotides are TGTGCCAGCAGTCCCCCCTTTGATAACTATGGCTACACCTTC.

This clone was seen just once. The genes are TRBV9 and TRBJ2-6; D could derive from TRBD1 or TRBD2 (5 bases each). The V end was cut by 7 bases, the J end by 0 bases, with 8 bases between. Germline CDR1 SGDLS, CDR2 YYNGEE. This CDR3 comprises 14 residues. DNA for the CDR3: TGTGCCAGCGGGGGATTCTCTGGGGCCAACGTCCTGACTTTC. Translated: CASGGFSGANVLTF.

The V gene is TRBV6-5, the J gene TRBJ2-7, with D perhaps matching TRBD1 (6 bases). CDR3 length: 15 residues. V lost 4 bases and J lost 4, with 17 bases in between. CDR1 is MNHEY and CDR2 is SVGAGI in the germline V gene. The CDR3 is CASSLDRRPLYEQYF. The DNA for the CDR3 is TGTGCCAGCAGTTTAGACAGGCGACCTCTTTACGAGCAGTACTTC.

The J gene is TRBJ2-2, the V gene TRBV11-2; TRBD1 agrees at 7 bases. CDR1 is SGHAT and CDR2 is FQNNGV in the germline V gene. Germline trimming cut 5 bases from V and 4 bases from J; bases unmatched to any gene: 10. This CDR3 region has 16 residues. The CDR3 sequence: CASSPFPRGPTGELFF. The CDR3 region has the DNA TGTGCCAGCAGCCCCTTTCCTAGGGGGCCCACCGGGGAGCTGTTTTTT.

This clone was recorded at least ten times. This chain uses TRBV6-6 with TRBJ2-7, with D possibly matching TRBD1 (5 bases). This CDR3 contains 14 residues. V was clipped by 0 bases and J by 4 bases, with 10 bases between them. Germline V gives CDR1 MNHNY, CDR2 SVGAGI (reference sequence). The CDR3 nucleotides read TGTGCCAGCAGTTACTCGCCACAGGAGTACGAGCAGTACTTC. This codes for CASSYSPQEYEQYF.

The chain recombines TRBV5-1 with TRBJ1-1; D call uncertain. Germline values: CDR1 SGHRS, CDR2 YFSETQ. This CDR3 region has 13 residues. V lost 1 base to trimming and J lost 5 bases, with 9 bases between them. The chain's CDR3 is CASSLNQATEAFF. DNA for the CDR3: TGCGCCAGCAGCTTGAATCAGGCTACTGAAGCTTTCTTT. Together with reference TRBV5-1 and TRBJ1-1, the CDR3 gives the full variable domain: KAGVTQTPRYLIKTRGQQVTLSCSPISGHRSVSWYQQTPGQGLQFLFEYFSETQRNKGNFPGRFSGRQFSNSRSEMNVSTLELGDSALYLCASSLNQATEAFFGQGTRLTVV.

V and J are TRBV4-2 and TRBJ2-7; D possibly matches TRBD1 or TRBD2 (5 bases each). Germline V gene sequence: CDR1 LGHNA, CDR2 YNFKEQ. Trimming shortened V by 5 bases and J by 3 bases, and 11 bases separated the two germline ends. The length of the CDR3 is 13 residues. The CDR3 spells CASSRDEDYEQYF. The CDR3 region has the DNA TGTGCCAGCAGCAGGGACGAAGACTACGAGCAGTACTTC.

The chain links TRBV10-1 to TRBJ1-1; TRBD1 is a possible D gene (6 bases). V was pared by 6 bases and J by 1 base, with 12 bases between. Germline V gene sequence: CDR1 WNHNN, CDR2 SYGVQD (reference sequence). There are 14 residues in the CDR3. In DNA, the CDR3 is TGCGCCAGCAGCCAACAGGGTCCGAACACTGAAGCTTTCTTT. It specifies CASSQQGPNTEAFF.

This chain links TRBV6-1 with TRBJ1-5; 7 bases match TRBD1. This CDR3 has 17 amino acids. The J segment lost 0 bases and the V segment lost 2 bases, leaving 7 bases of the junction unmatched. CDR1 is MNHNS and CDR2 is SASEGT in the germline V gene. This chain's CDR3 is CASSETGTAYSNQPQHF. CDR3 DNA: TGTGCCAGCAGTGAAACCGGGACAGCTTATAGCAATCAGCCCCAGCATTTT.

In this sample, this clone turned up a few times. V gene TRBV19 combines with J gene TRBJ1-1; the match to TRBD1 covers 7 bases. The germline gives CDR1 LNHDA, CDR2 SQIVND (reference sequence). The CDR3 length is 14 residues. Trimming took 6 bases from V and 1 from J; bases not matched to a gene: 5. CDR3 DNA sequence: TGTGCCAGTAGCCCCAGGGGGGGGAACACTGAAGCTTTCTTT. Its translation is CASSPRGGNTEAFF.

The chain's CDR3 is CASSSQSGTEAFF. CDR3 in DNA: TGTGCCAGCAGCTCGCAGTCGGGGACTGAAGCTTTCTTT. The chain uses TRBV5-5 and TRBJ1-1; D gene uncertain. Trimming stripped 3 bases from V and 5 bases from J, with 11 bases between. Germline CDR1 and CDR2: SGHKS and YYEKEE (reference sequence). The CDR3 has 13 amino acids.

This chain links TRBV7-9 with TRBJ2-2, with 7 bases identical to TRBD1. V lost 6 bases to trimming and J lost 7 bases; unmatched junction nucleotides: 11. The CDR3 extends over 15 amino acids. Germline V gives CDR1 SEHNR, CDR2 FQNEAQ (reference sequence). CDR3 DNA sequence: TGTGCCAGCAGACAACCTCCCCAGGGGGTCGGGGAGCTGTTTTTT. Its translation: CASRQPPQGVGELFF.

The chain joins TRBV25-1 to TRBJ2-7, with D unclear. Germline V gene data show CDR1 as MGHDK and CDR2 as SYGVNS. Trimming removed 5 bases at V and 2 bases at J, with 4 bases between. The CDR3 runs 11 residues. The DNA for the CDR3 is TGTGCCAGCAGTCTGACCTACGAGCAGTACTTC. Its translation: CASSLTYEQYF.

The V call is TRBV18, the J call TRBJ2-5; 12 bases align to TRBD1. Per germline, CDR1 KGHSH and CDR2 LQKENI. The junction had 1 base not matched to a gene; V was cut back by 0 bases and J by 5 bases. CDR3 size: 15 residues. As DNA, the CDR3 is TGTGCCAGCTCACCACCGGGACAGGGGGCCGAGACCCAGTACTTC. Its protein product is CASSPPGQGAETQYF.

The sample holds one count of this clone. The chain combines TRBV11-2 with TRBJ2-4; the D gene is possibly TRBD2 (6 bases). The CDR3 consists of 15 residues. The ends were cut back, 7 bases at V and 0 bases at J, with 13 bases in the middle. The germline gives CDR1 SGHAT, CDR2 FQNNGV. CDR3 DNA sequence: TGTGCCAGCACCGGGCAGGGACTAGCCAAAAACATTCAGTACTTC. Translating gives CASTGQGLAKNIQYF.

This clone was counted once. The chain employs TRBV5-1 and TRBJ2-7; no clear D gene. V was clipped by 0 bases and J by 2 bases, with 18 bases between them. Per the germline V gene, CDR1 is SGHRS and CDR2 is YFSETQ. The CDR3 length is 17 residues. CDR3 residues: CASSLDPQLSPTYEQYF. DNA of the CDR3: TGCGCCAGCAGCTTGGATCCCCAGTTGAGCCCAACCTACGAGCAGTACTTC. Using reference TRBV5-1 and TRBJ2-7 for the parts outside the CDR3, the full variable domain is KAGVTQTPRYLIKTRGQQVTLSCSPISGHRSVSWYQQTPGQGLQFLFEYFSETQRNKGNFPGRFSGRQFSNSRSEMNVSTLELGDSALYLCASSLDPQLSPTYEQYFGPGTRLTVT.

The table lists this clone with a few counts. This chain uses TRBV19 with TRBJ1-5; possibly TRBD1 for D (6 bases). V was pared by 4 bases and J by 0 bases, with 13 bases between. This CDR3 contains 16 residues. CDR1 LNHDA and CDR2 SQIVND come from the germline V gene (reference sequence). Here the CDR3 reads CASSNPGQTSNQPQHF. The CDR3 DNA sequence: TGTGCCAGTAGTAACCCTGGACAGACTAGCAATCAGCCCCAGCATTTT.